This T cell receptor (beta chain) came from a study of T cell responses to AZD1222 COVID-19 vaccine (dated by TCRdb to about 2021). Regarding the complete study: AZD1222 recipients whose second dose came at about 4 weeks and those whose second dose came at about 12 weeks were combined into one group, since spike-specific TCR depth and breadth did not differ between the two schedules. Trial participants were enrolled by age into subgroups of 18-55, 56-69 and 70-plus years, and roughly 160, 29 and 62 TCR-sequenced participants, respectively, were included in these subgroups. TCR sequencing was performed for 233 trial participants, of whom about 200 were given two doses of AZD1222 and around 25 were given two doses of MenACWY control vaccine. Study-wide findings and limitations: Conclusions about previously exposed vaccinees were limited because only a handful of AZD1222 recipients were SARS-CoV-2 seropositive at baseline. In the small 56-69-year group, the increase in depth fell short of significance, most likely because of low power. Most participants were white British and females outnumbered males, and the authors suggested that clonal diversity may have been underestimated. Spike-specific TCR breadth and depth rose significantly after two AZD1222 doses compared with day 0 and with MenACWY recipients. Nearly half of unique spike-specific TCRs reportedly recognized epitopes outside regions mutated in the B.1.351 and B.1.1.7 variants. CD4 TCRs associated with the vaccine covered the entire spike protein, and the dominant responses were in regions 160-218 and 743-854. No day 14 peak-response samples were available, so repertoires were characterized only after the peak T cell response.

For this clone: This receptor's antigen is unknown. No clone much larger than this one lies a single base away; base qualities are absent.

The CDR3 regions of human TCRbeta chains were analyzed by immunosequencing. The authors processed their data as follows. Repertoire TCRs were matched against a reference library of SARS-CoV-2-specific TCRs generated with the MIRA antigen-specificity platform. Breadth meant the fraction of unique TCRs that were SARS-CoV-2-associated, whereas depth meant the fraction of total T cells that were SARS-CoV-2-associated. Using the MIRA data, each spike-specific TCR was assigned both to the spike region to which the TCR was reactive and to a CD4 or CD8 class. Log10-transformed breadth and depth values were compared by one-way ANOVA with Sidak's multiple comparisons tests. In its TCRdb copy, this immuneACCESS table keeps in-frame sequences only and misses some clones. Where compared with another copy, unresolved V genes explain less than half of these, and the others have no known cause. V and J calls and clone size are given by that table; D and trimming were obtained from the DNA. The sample records over 110,000 clones, over 75% of which are singletons. The top ten clonotypes cover under 2% of the sample.

From the cysteine up to the phenylalanine, the CDR3 has a length of 17 residues. The kept DNA is CDR3 alone, 51 bases in frame from the first base. From a lookup of the germline V gene, CDR1 and CDR2 are SGHRS and YFSETQ. The junction carries 25 bases between V and J, which are trimmed by 4 bases and 11 bases respectively. The intended sense of this specimen's time point label: baseline before first vaccination. The vaccinee samples were drawn from two UK trials, COV001 and COV002, one of which was a single-blind randomized controlled phase 2/3 trial testing AZD1222 (ChAdOx1 nCoV-19) in healthy adults. For TCRbeta chain sequencing, PBMC samples from trial participants were taken at day 0 and at day 28 after the second dose.

The rearrangement joined TRBV5-1 to TRBJ1-6, with the D gene not confidently named. The source of this sequence is an adult in good health. This specimen consisted of peripheral blood, obtained on day 0 of AZD1222 vaccination. The DNA sequence reads TGCGCCAGCAGCGTGGCCCTCCGCCTCAGGCTTGAAGCACCCCTCCACTTT. Translated, it gives CASSVALRLRLEAPLHF.